The 26 T cell receptor beta chains given below trace back to one sample, sequenced in a study of T cell repertoires in cytomegalovirus infection. TCRdb re-called the reads with MiXCR, one entry per CDR3 protein. This sample has 300,000 or so distinct CDR3 sequences; about 25% occur once, and the top ten carry 13%. Their target antigens are unknown. Here the sequenced sample was cultured PBMCs, taken from culture after CMV antigen stimulation. These receptors were obtained from a human donor in good health (CMV status not recorded). Some clones in this sample may be carry-over from other donors' samples.

This clonotype has only a few counts. The chain employs TRBV15 and TRBJ2-1; D may be TRBD1 or TRBD2 (5 bases each). The CDR3 extends over 18 amino acids. Deletions cut 5 bases from V and 6 bases from J, with 26 bases between. CDR1 LNHNV and CDR2 YYDKDF come from the germline V gene (reference sequence). Here the CDR3 DNA reads TGTGCCACCAGCGGGACGGTGAATAACCTAGGGGTTATCAATGAGCAGTTCTTC. Residues: CATSGTVNNLGVINEQFF.

The chain carries TRBV10-3 and TRBJ2-1; D unclear. The CDR3 consists of 13 residues. Germline values: CDR1 ENHRY, CDR2 SYGVKD. The ends were cut back, 0 bases at V and 6 bases at J, with 6 bases in the middle. The CDR3 nucleotides are TGTGCCATCAGTGAGTCGCAGGTCAATGAGCAGTTCTTC. Translation gives CAISESQVNEQFF.

This clonotype was recorded a few times. The J gene is TRBJ2-5, the V gene TRBV10-3; 7 bases map to TRBD1. Trimming at V came to 0 bases and at J to 2 bases, leaving 6 bases not matched to a gene. From germline, CDR1 is ENHRY and CDR2 SYGVKD. This CDR3 is built from 16 residues. Written as DNA, the CDR3 is TGTGCCATCAGTGAGTCGATGGTCAGGGGGCAAGAGACCCAGTACTTC. Translated: CAISESMVRGQETQYF.

The J gene is TRBJ2-5, the V gene TRBV6-6, with TRBD2 identical over 8 bases. With V trimmed by 10 bases and J by 5 bases, 9 bases remained unmatched. The CDR3 is 13 amino acids. CDR1 MNHNY and CDR2 SVGAGI come from the germline V gene (reference sequence). This chain's CDR3 is CATHRGGAETQYF. CDR3 coding DNA: TGTGCCACCCACCGGGGGGGCGCGGAGACCCAGTACTTC.

V is TRBV5-1 and J is TRBJ2-3; 14 nucleotides match TRBD2. The germline gives CDR1 SGHRS, CDR2 YFSETQ. This CDR3 has 14 amino acids. The V and J ends lost 7 bases and 6 bases, in that order; junction bases with no gene match: 4. Here the CDR3 DNA reads TGCGCCAGCGGGGGACTAGCGGGGGCGGATACGCAGTATTTT. Protein product: CASGGLAGADTQYF.

The table lists this clonotype with a few counts. The genes are TRBV4-2 and TRBJ1-3; 8 nucleotides align to TRBD1. This CDR3 spans 18 amino acids. Germline trimming cut 0 bases from V and 4 bases from J; bases unmatched to any gene: 11. Per germline, CDR1 LGHNA and CDR2 YNFKEQ. CDR3 residues: CASSQDRSRTGTGNTIYF. CDR3 nucleotides: TGTGCCAGCAGCCAAGATAGGAGTCGGACAGGGACCGGAAACACCATATATTTT.

This chain connects TRBV7-9 to TRBJ2-1; possible D gene TRBD1, 5 bases. The CDR3 is 12 residues long. Germline CDR1 reads SEHNR; CDR2 reads FQNEAQ (reference sequence). V was trimmed by 5 bases and J by 11 bases, leaving 13 bases between them. The DNA for the CDR3 is TGTGCCAGCAGCCTCCCCAGGGTTAAGCAGTTCTTC. Its protein product is CASSLPRVKQFF.

The J gene is TRBJ2-1, the V gene TRBV7-8; 11 nucleotides agree with TRBD2. The CDR3 length is 15 residues. Germline V CDR1 and CDR2: SGHVS, FQNEAQ. J was trimmed by 8 bases and V by 2 bases; bases with no gene match: 5. CDR3 coding DNA: TGTGCCAGCAGCTTATTAGCGGGAGGGGTTGATGAGCAGTTCTTC. It codes for CASSLLAGGVDEQFF.

This clonotype has just one count. The chain couples TRBV5-5 to TRBJ2-3; maybe TRBD2 (5 bases). Germline-derived CDR1 and CDR2 are SGHKS and YYEKEE (reference sequence). The V end was cut by 2 bases, the J end by 2 bases, with 18 bases between. The CDR3 consists of 17 residues. The CDR3 is CASSLSGGSQNTDTQYF. The CDR3 DNA is TGTGCCAGCAGCTTAAGCGGAGGCAGTCAGAACACAGATACGCAGTATTTT.

This clonotype turned up a few times. V usage is TRBV6-6 and J usage is TRBJ2-1; 9 bases match TRBD2. The germline gives CDR1 MNHNY, CDR2 SVGAGI (reference sequence). V shed 6 bases, J shed 6 bases, and the junction held 15 bases outside the gene matches. CDR3 length: 17 amino acids. The CDR3 sequence is CASSKLLAGRASNEQFF. CDR3 nucleotide sequence: TGTGCCAGCAGCAAACTTCTAGCGGGAAGGGCCTCCAATGAGCAGTTCTTC.

The rearrangement links TRBV20-1 to TRBJ1-2; no clear D. CDR3 length: 12 amino acids. Germline V gene data show CDR1 as DFQATT and CDR2 as SNEGSKA (reference sequence). V lost 0 bases and J lost 7, with 9 bases in between. CDR3: CSAREQNTGYTF. DNA for the CDR3: TGCAGTGCTAGAGAACAGAACACTGGCTACACCTTC.

The V and J genes are TRBV6-5 and TRBJ2-5; D not certain. CDR1 and CDR2 (germline): MNHEY, SVGAGI. V shed 6 bases and J shed 5 bases, with 10 bases lying between them. The CDR3 runs to 12 residues. The CDR3 coding sequence is TGTGCCAGCAGGAAACCGAGGGAGACCCAGTACTTC. Encoded protein: CASRKPRETQYF.

V usage is TRBV15 and J usage is TRBJ1-2; TRBD1 might be the D (5 bases). The germline V gene encodes CDR1 LNHNV and CDR2 YYDKDF (reference sequence). V dropped 0 bases and J dropped 3 bases, with 14 bases sitting between them. The CDR3 has 16 amino acids. CDR3 coding DNA: TGTGCCACCAGCAGAGATCAAAAGCGACAGTACTATGGCTACACCTTC. It yields the protein CATSRDQKRQYYGYTF.

As regards this clonotype: A much larger clone differs from this one at a single base, so this may be a read error. J is TRBJ2-7 and V is TRBV28; TRBD2 agrees at 9 bases. The CDR3 covers 13 residues. From germline, CDR1 is MDHEN and CDR2 SYDVKM. The CDR3, as DNA: TGTGCCAGCAGACTAGCGGGCTCCTACGAGCAGCACTTC. Translation: CASRLAGSYEQHF.

This sequence joins TRBV10-3 and TRBJ2-2; TRBD1 agrees at 8 bases. Germline loops: CDR1 ENHRY, CDR2 SYGVKD. The CDR3 is 16 amino acids. The V segment lost 4 bases and the J segment 6 bases; nucleotides outside the gene matches: 10. This CDR3 reads CAISARQGRDPGELFF. The CDR3 bases are TGTGCCATCAGTGCACGACAGGGGCGAGACCCCGGGGAGCTGTTTTTT.

There are a few counts of this clonotype. The V and J genes are TRBV19 and TRBJ1-2, with TRBD1 identical over 9 bases. Trimming removed 7 bases from V and 7 bases from J; junction bases left unmatched: 10. CDR3 length: 14 residues. Germline V gene data show CDR1 as LNHDA and CDR2 as SQIVND (reference sequence). DNA for the CDR3: TGTGCCAGTACCCGGACAGGGGCGTCTCTTGGCTACACCTTC. Translated, it gives CASTRTGASLGYTF.

This clonotype was detected a few times. This chain connects TRBV4-1 to TRBJ2-7; TRBD1 agrees at 8 bases. This CDR3 is built from 15 residues. Germline trimming cut 3 bases from V and 0 bases from J; bases unmatched to any gene: 4. Germline lookup yields CDR1 MGHRA and CDR2 YSYEKL. CDR3 in amino acids: CASSHDGQGSYEQYF. The CDR3 nucleotides read TGCGCCAGCAGCCACGACGGACAGGGCTCCTACGAGCAGTACTTC.

The J gene is TRBJ2-1, the V gene TRBV7-8; possible D gene TRBD2, 6 bases. The germline V and J ends were trimmed by 3 bases and 4 bases, with 10 bases remaining between them. Germline V gives CDR1 SGHVS, CDR2 FQNEAQ. CDR3 size: 14 residues. The CDR3 is CASSFGTYYNEQFF. Written as DNA, the CDR3 is TGTGCCAGCAGCTTCGGGACTTATTACAATGAGCAGTTCTTC.

This clonotype was observed at least ten times. The J gene is TRBJ1-1, the V gene TRBV6-1; 7 nucleotides match TRBD1. V trimming: 3 bases; J trimming: 5 bases; junction bases outside the gene matches: 6. CDR3 length equals 14 residues. The germline V gene has CDR1 MNHNS and CDR2 SASEGT. CDR3 DNA sequence: TGTGCCAGCAGTGAGACAGGGTCGGATACTGAAGCTTTCTTT. Residues: CASSETGSDTEAFF.

The chain uses TRBV7-3 and TRBJ2-2; D could derive from TRBD1 or TRBD2 (5 bases each). CDR1 is SGHTA and CDR2 is FQGTGA in the germline V gene. This CDR3 has 14 residues. The ends were cut back, 5 bases at V and 5 bases at J, with 12 bases in the middle. The CDR3, as DNA: TGTGCCAGCAGCCCAAGGGGAGAAACCGGGGAGCTGTTTTTT. Translation gives CASSPRGETGELFF.

The chain joins TRBV7-2 to TRBJ1-5; D is undetermined. This CDR3 has 13 residues. Per germline, CDR1 SGHTA and CDR2 FQGNSA. V was pared by 0 bases and J by 9 bases, with 9 bases between. CDR3 bases: TGTGCCAGCAGCTTAGCGGGGATACGGCCCCAGCATTTT. This gives the protein CASSLAGIRPQHF.

The V gene is TRBV7-3, the J gene TRBJ1-1; D unresolved. This CDR3 is built from 14 residues. Trimming shortened V by 5 bases and J by 1 base, and 11 bases separated the two germline ends. Germline V gene sequence: CDR1 SGHTA, CDR2 FQGTGA. This CDR3 is CASSPSRANTEAFF. The CDR3 DNA is TGTGCCAGCAGCCCCAGTCGCGCGAACACTGAAGCTTTCTTT.

The chain carries TRBV6-2 or TRBV6-3 and TRBJ2-7; the match to TRBD1 covers 7 bases. The ends lost 0 bases at V and 3 bases at J; junction bases unmatched: 5. The CDR3 length is 15 residues. Germline assignment: CDR1 MNHEY and CDR2 SVGEGT. CDR3 protein: CASSYSSRDSYEQYF. The CDR3 nucleotides are TGTGCCAGCAGTTACTCATCTCGGGACAGCTACGAGCAGTACTTC.

This clonotype has just a few counts. The V gene is TRBV10-3, the J gene TRBJ2-7; D might be TRBD2 (5 bases). The CDR3 has 14 residues. Germline V gives CDR1 ENHRY, CDR2 SYGVKD. Trimming removed 6 bases at V and 2 bases at J, with 14 bases between. The CDR3 nucleotides are TGTGCCATCAGACCACTGGGAGCTCCCTACGAGCAGTACTTC. It encodes CAIRPLGAPYEQYF.

V is TRBV12-3 or TRBV12-4 and J is TRBJ2-2; no clear D. Deletions cut 6 bases from V and 4 bases from J, with 12 bases between. The CDR3 loop spans 14 amino acids. The DNA of the CDR3 is TGTGCCAGCAGCGCCGGCCACACCACCGGGGAGCTGTTTTTT. This sequence encodes CASSAGHTTGELFF.

There are a few counts of this clonotype. This chain joins TRBV20-1 and TRBJ1-1; 7 bases are a match to TRBD1. V gave up 3 bases and J gave up 6 bases; unmatched junction bases: 1. This CDR3 has 11 residues. The germline gives CDR1 DFQATT, CDR2 SNEGSKA (reference sequence). CDR3 region: CSARGQPEAFF. CDR3 sequence (DNA): TGCAGTGCTAGGGGACAGCCTGAAGCTTTCTTT.